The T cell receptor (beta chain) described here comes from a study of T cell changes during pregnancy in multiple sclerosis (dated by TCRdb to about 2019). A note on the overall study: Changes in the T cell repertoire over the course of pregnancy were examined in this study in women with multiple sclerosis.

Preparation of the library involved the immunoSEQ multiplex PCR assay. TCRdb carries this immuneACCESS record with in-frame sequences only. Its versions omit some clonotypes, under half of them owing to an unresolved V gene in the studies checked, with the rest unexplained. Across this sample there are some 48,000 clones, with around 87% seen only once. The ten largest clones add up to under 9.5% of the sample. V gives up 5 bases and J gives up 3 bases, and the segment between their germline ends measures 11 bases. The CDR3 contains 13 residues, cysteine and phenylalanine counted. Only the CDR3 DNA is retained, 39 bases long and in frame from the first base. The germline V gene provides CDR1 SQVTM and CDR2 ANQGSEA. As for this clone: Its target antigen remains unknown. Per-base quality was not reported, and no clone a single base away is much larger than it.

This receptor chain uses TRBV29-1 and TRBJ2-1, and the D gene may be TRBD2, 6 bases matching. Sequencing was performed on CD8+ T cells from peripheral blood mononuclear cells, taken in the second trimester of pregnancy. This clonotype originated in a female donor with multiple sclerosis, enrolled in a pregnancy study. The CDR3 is CSVYVGGYNEQFF. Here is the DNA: TGCAGCGTTTACGTCGGGGGCTACAATGAGCAGTTCTTC.